A single sample gave rise to the 9 T cell receptor beta chains below, sequenced in a study of OX40 agonist ivuxolimab in advanced cancers. Profiled with immunoSEQ multiplex PCR; TCRdb holds only in-frame clones, not every one. The table shows more than 60,000 clones, with 65% to 85% occurring only once. The sample was CD4+ or CD8+ T cells sorted from blood, taken in a trial of the OX40 agonist ivuxolimab. The receptor source for this set is an adult with an advanced solid tumor such as melanoma, head and neck, liver or kidney cancer.

The chain carries TRBV5-8 and TRBJ1-4, with D possibly TRBD1 on 5 matching bases. V lost 4 bases and J 4 bases, leaving 17 bases between the germline ends. The CDR3 is 16 amino acids. Germline V CDR1 and CDR2: SGHTS, YDEGEE. The CDR3 DNA sequence: TGTGCCAGCAGCCCCCGTCCACGGGGGGGTAATGAAAAACTGTTTTTT. Protein sequence: CASSPRPRGGNEKLFF.

J is TRBJ2-7 and V is TRBV7-2; 7 bases agree with TRBD1. Germline V lookup: CDR1 SGHTA, CDR2 FQGNSA. Unmatched junction bases numbered 4, after V lost 3 bases and J lost 2 bases. The CDR3 extends over 14 amino acids. CDR3 loop: CASSFSRGPYEQYF. The CDR3, as DNA: TGTGCCAGCAGCTTTTCGAGGGGGCCCTACGAGCAGTACTTC.

This rearrangement joins TRBV7-2 to TRBJ2-7, with D maybe TRBD2 (5 bases). Trimming took off 3 bases at V and 4 bases at J, with 16 bases between the two ends. CDR3 size: 15 residues. Germline V gene data show CDR1 as SGHTA and CDR2 as FQGNSA. In nucleotides, the CDR3 is TGTGCCAGCAGCTTCCAGACGGGGTTTGGGTACGAGCAGTACTTC. Translating it yields CASSFQTGFGYEQYF.

This clone occurred a few times. This chain joins TRBV6-5 and TRBJ1-6; no clear D gene. Trimming removed 4 bases from V and 8 bases from J, with 15 bases in between. Germline loops: CDR1 MNHEY, CDR2 SVGAGI. The CDR3 loop spans 15 amino acids. CDR3 sequence: CASSFIRLLDSPLHF. The DNA for the CDR3 is TGTGCCAGCAGTTTTATCCGTCTGCTCGATTCACCCCTCCACTTT.

The sample holds one count of this clone. V is TRBV5-4 and J is TRBJ2-7; 9 nucleotides agree with TRBD1. The ends lost 4 bases at V and 3 bases at J; junction bases unmatched: 8. From germline, CDR1 is SGHNT and CDR2 YYREEE (reference sequence). This CDR3 is 15 amino acids long. CDR3 residues: CASSGARTGVYEQYF. The CDR3 DNA is TGTGCCAGCAGCGGGGCGAGGACAGGGGTCTACGAGCAGTACTTC. Filled out from reference TRBV5-4 and TRBJ2-7, the complete variable domain reads ETGVTQSPTHLIKTRGQQVTLRCSSQSGHNTVSWYQQALGQGPQFIFQYYREEENGRGNFPPRFSGLQFPNYSSELNVNALELDDSALYLCASSGARTGVYEQYFGPGTRLTVT.

V usage is TRBV6-5 and J usage is TRBJ1-2, with D possibly TRBD1 on 5 matching bases. Germline lookup yields CDR1 MNHEY and CDR2 SVGAGI. The CDR3 spans 13 residues. The germline V and J ends were trimmed by 6 bases and 3 bases, with 11 bases remaining between them. CDR3 region: CASSPETDYGYTF. The CDR3 nucleotides are TGTGCCAGCAGCCCTGAGACAGACTATGGCTACACCTTC.

V usage is TRBV5-1 and J usage is TRBJ2-7; D gene unclear. The germline gives CDR1 SGHRS, CDR2 YFSETQ. The germline V and J ends were trimmed by 0 bases and 4 bases, with 8 bases remaining between them. CDR3 length: 13 residues. CDR3 protein: CASSLDLLYEQYF. The CDR3 DNA sequence: TGCGCCAGCAGCTTGGATCTCCTTTACGAGCAGTACTTC.

V usage is TRBV6-1 and J usage is TRBJ1-2, with a tentative D call TRBD1 (5 bases). CDR1 is MNHNS, CDR2 SASEGT, per germline. The CDR3 extends over 15 amino acids. Trimming removed 0 bases from V and 4 bases from J, with 12 bases in between. The CDR3 nucleotides read TGTGCCAGCAGTGAAGCGCTTCGAGGGGTCTATGGCTACACCTTC. This translates into CASSEALRGVYGYTF.

The V and J genes are TRBV14 and TRBJ2-2, with D possibly being TRBD2 (6 bases). This CDR3 has 14 amino acids. V shed 1 base and J shed 6 bases, with 9 bases lying between them. The germline V gene encodes CDR1 SGHDN and CDR2 FVKESK. As DNA, the CDR3 is TGTGCCAGCAGCCAAGTACTAGCCCCCGGGGAGCTGTTTTTT. Translating gives CASSQVLAPGELFF.